The clone carrying this T cell receptor beta chain has just one count. Antigen: not known. Repertoires were generated with immunoSEQ multiplex PCR, while TCRdb's copy carries only in-frame clones and drops some. Among about 520,000 clones listed, approximately 80% were seen once. This sample was included in a study of shared clonotypes between healthy human individuals. Study-wide points: Sampling used blood alone; tissue repertoires probably differ.

Trimming shortened V by 3 bases and J by 6 bases, and 15 bases separated the two germline ends. The CDR3 loop spans 15 amino acids. In germline, CDR1 is SGHNT, CDR2 YENEEA. This receptor was taken from a woman aged 40 to 50 in good health. Some clones in this sample may be carry-over from other donors' samples. The genes are TRBV11-3 and TRBJ2-1, with D perhaps assigned TRBD1 or TRBD2 (6 bases each). Sequenced material: PBMCs. The CDR3 coding sequence is TGTGCCAGCAGCTTGGGGGTCGGAGGGGGCAATGAGCAGTTCTTC. This translates into CASSLGVGGGNEQFF.